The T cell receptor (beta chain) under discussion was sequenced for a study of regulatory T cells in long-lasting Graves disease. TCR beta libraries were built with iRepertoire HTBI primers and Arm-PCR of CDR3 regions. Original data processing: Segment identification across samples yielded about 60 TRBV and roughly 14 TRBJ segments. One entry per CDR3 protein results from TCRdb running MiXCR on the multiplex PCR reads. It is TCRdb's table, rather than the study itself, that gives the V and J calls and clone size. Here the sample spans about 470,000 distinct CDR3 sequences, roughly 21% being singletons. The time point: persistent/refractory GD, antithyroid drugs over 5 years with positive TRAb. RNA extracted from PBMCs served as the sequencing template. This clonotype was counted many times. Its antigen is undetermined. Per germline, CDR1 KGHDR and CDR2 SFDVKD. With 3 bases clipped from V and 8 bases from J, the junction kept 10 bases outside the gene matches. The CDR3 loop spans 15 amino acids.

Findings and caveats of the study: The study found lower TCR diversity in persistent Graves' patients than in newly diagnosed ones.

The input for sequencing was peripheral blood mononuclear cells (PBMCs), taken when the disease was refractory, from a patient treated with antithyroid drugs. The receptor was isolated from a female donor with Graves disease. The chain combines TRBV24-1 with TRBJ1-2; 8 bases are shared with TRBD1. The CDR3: CATSDPTGEGEGYTF. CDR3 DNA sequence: TGTGCCACCAGTGATCCGACAGGGGAAGGAGAAGGCTACACCTTC.